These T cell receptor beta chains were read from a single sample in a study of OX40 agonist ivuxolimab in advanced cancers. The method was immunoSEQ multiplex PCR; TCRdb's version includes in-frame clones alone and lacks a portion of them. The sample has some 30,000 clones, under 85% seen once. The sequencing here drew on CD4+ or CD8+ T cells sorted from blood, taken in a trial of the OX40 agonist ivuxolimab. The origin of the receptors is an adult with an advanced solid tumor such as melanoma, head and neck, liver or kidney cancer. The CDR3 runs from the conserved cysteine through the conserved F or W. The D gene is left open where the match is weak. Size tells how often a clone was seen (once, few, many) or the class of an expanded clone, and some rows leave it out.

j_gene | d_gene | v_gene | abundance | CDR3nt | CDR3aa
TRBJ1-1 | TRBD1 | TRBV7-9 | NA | TGTGCCAGCAGCCTACAAAAACTAACCGGGACAGGGAACACTGAAGCTTTCTTT | CASSLQKLTGTGNTEAFF
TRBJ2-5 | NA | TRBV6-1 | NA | TGTGCCAGCAGTGAAGCGTTCAGGGGTGTAGAGACCCAGTACTTC | CASSEAFRGVETQYF
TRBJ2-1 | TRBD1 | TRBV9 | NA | TGTGCCAGCAGCGTGGGACAGAACTCCTACAATGAGCAGTTCTTC | CASSVGQNSYNEQFF
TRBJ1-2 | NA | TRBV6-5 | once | TGTGCCAGCAGTTATTCAGCTAACTATGGCTACACCTTC | CASSYSANYGYTF
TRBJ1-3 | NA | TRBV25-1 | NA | TGTGCCAGCAGTGAACGGGGCTTTGGAAACACCATATATTTT | CASSERGFGNTIYF
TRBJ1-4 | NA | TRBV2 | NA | TGTGCCAGCAGTCTGGACTGGCTTGAAAAACTGTTTTTT | CASSLDWLEKLFF
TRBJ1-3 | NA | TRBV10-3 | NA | TGTGCCATCAGTGAGCACGTGAGGGGCGCGTACAACACCATATATTTT | CAISEHVRGAYNTIYF
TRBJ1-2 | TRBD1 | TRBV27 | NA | TGTGCCAGCAGCCCGGACAGGGTGTACTATGGCTACACCTTC | CASSPDRVYYGYTF
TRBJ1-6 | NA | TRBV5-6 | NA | TGTGCCAGCAGCTTGGGGGTTAGCAATTCACCCCTCCACTTT | CASSLGVSNSPLHF
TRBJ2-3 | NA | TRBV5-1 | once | TGCGCCAGCTCAAGGTGGGGAGATACGCAGTATTTT | CASSRWGDTQYF
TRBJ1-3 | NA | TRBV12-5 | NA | TGTGCTAGTGGTTTGGTTGAGGGAAACACCATATATTTT | CASGLVEGNTIYF
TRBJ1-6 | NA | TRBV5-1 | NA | TGCGCCAGCAGCACAGAAGGAGGTTCACCCCTCCACTTT | CASSTEGGSPLHF
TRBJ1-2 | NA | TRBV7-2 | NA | TGTGCCAGCAGTTCCACCCGGAGGGGCTACACCTTC | CASSSTRRGYTF
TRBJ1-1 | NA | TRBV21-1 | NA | TGTGCCAGCAATTGGGACAGGGGGTGGGTACGTGAAGCTTTCTTT | CASNWDRGWVREAFF
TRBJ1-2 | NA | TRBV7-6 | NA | TGTGCCAGCAGCCCCCAACCCGGGACTGGGACGATCGGCTACACCTTC | CASSPQPGTGTIGYTF
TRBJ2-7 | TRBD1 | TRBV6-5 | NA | TGTGCCAGCAGTTACCCGGGACAGCAGGTGGAGTACTTC | CASSYPGQQVEYF
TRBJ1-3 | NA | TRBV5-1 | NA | TGCGCCAGCAGCTTGAACCACTTCGACAGCTCTGGAAACACCATATATTTT | CASSLNHFDSSGNTIYF
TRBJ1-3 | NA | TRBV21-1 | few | TGTGCCAGCAGCAAAGTTGGCACCATATCTGGAAACACCATATATTTT | CASSKVGTISGNTIYF
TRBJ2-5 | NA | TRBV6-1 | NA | TGTGCCAGCAGGGACACCCGGGGAGAGACCCAGTACTTC | CASRDTRGETQYF
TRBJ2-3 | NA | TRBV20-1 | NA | TGCAGTGCTAGAAAAGACAGAGCGCAGTATTTT | CSARKDRAQYF
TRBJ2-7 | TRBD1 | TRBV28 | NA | TGTGCCAGCAGCGATGGACAGGGTAATACCCACGAGCAGTACTTC | CASSDGQGNTHEQYF
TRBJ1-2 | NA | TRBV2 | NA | TGTGCCAGCAGAGAGACAGTCATGCATGGCTACACCTTC | CASRETVMHGYTF
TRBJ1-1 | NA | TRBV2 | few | TGTGCCAGCAGCTTAGTGGTCACTGAAGCTTTCTTT | CASSLVVTEAFF
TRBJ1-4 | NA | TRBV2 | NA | TGTGCCAGCAGTGAAGAAGAGGCAGCTAATGAAAAACTGTTTTTT | CASSEEEAANEKLFF
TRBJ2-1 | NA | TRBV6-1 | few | TGTGCCAGCTCCGGGGGCCGAGGTAGCTACAATGAGCAGTTCTTC | CASSGGRGSYNEQFF
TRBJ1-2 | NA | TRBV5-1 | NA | TGCGCCAGCAGCTTGAGCGGGGAGGGCGGCTACACCTTC | CASSLSGEGGYTF
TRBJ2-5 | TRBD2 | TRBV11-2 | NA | TGTGCCAGCAGCCCCAGACTAGCGGAGATCCAAGAGACCCAGTACTTC | CASSPRLAEIQETQYF
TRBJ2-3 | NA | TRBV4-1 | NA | TGCGCCAGCGGGAGACTACCCACAGATACGCAGTATTTT | CASGRLPTDTQYF
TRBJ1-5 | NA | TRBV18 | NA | TGTGCCAGCTCACCACCCCAGGGAGAGCCCCAGCATTTT | CASSPPQGEPQHF
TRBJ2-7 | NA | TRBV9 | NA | TGTGCCAGCAACCCGGCAGGAGGGGATCGGGAGCAGTACTTC | CASNPAGGDREQYF
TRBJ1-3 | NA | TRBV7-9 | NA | TGTGCCGCTCCACAGCACTCTGGAAACACCATATATTTT | CAAPQHSGNTIYF
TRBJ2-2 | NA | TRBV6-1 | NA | TGTGCCAGCATCCCGGGGATCGGGGAGCTGTTTTTT | CASIPGIGELFF
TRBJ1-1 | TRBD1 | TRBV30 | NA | TGTGCCTGGATACCGGGACAGGGGGGCTTAGAGACTGAAGCTTTCTTT | CAWIPGQGGLETEAFF
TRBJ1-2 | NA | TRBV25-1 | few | TGTGCCAGCAGTTCAGGCTATGGCTACACCTTC | CASSSGYGYTF
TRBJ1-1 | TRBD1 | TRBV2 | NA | TGTGCCAGCAGCCCAAGACAGGGGGGGTTGAACACTGAAGCTTTCTTT | CASSPRQGGLNTEAFF
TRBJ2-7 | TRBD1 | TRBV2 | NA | TGTGCCAGCAGGGGACAGAGTCGTGGCGAGCAGTACTTC | CASRGQSRGEQYF
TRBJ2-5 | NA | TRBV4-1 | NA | TGCGCCAGCAGTCAAGGGTGGCGGGAGACCCAGTACTTC | CASSQGWRETQYF
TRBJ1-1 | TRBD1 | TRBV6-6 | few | TGTGCCAGCAGTTACCCACAGGGGGCTGAAGCTTTCTTT | CASSYPQGAEAFF
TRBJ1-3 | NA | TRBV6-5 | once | TGTGCCAGCAGTTACTCGAACAGTCGAACGGGAAACACCATATATTTT | CASSYSNSRTGNTIYF
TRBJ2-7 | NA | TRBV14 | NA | TGTGCCAGCAGCCGGGCCCCAGGACGGGAGCAGTACTTC | CASSRAPGREQYF
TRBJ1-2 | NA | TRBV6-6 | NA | TGTGCCAGCACCTCCGGGACACGGTTTAACTATGGCTACACCTTC | CASTSGTRFNYGYTF
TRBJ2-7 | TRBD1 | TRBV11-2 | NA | TGTGCCAGCAGCTCTGGGACAGGTTTTGCCGAGCAGTACTTC | CASSSGTGFAEQYF
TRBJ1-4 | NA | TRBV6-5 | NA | TGTGCCAGCAGTTACTCTGGCGGGGAAAAACTGTTTTTT | CASSYSGGEKLFF
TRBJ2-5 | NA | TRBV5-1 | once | TGCGCCAGCAGCTTGGGACTTGTTTCAGGGCAAGAGACCCAGTACTTC | CASSLGLVSGQETQYF
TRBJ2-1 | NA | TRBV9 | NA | TGTGCCAGCAGCGTAGGCGGGGCCAGCTCCTACAATGAGCAGTTCTTC | CASSVGGASSYNEQFF
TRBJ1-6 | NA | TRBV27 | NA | TGTGCCAGTACAGGGATGTATAATTCACCCCTCCACTTT | CASTGMYNSPLHF
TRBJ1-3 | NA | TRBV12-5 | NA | TGTGCTAGTGGTTTGGCGGGCCAGGGAGCGTTTGGAAACACCATATATTTT | CASGLAGQGAFGNTIYF
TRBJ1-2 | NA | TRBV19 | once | TGTGCCAGTAGCCCATCGGGGGGTAACTATGGCTACACCTTC | CASSPSGGNYGYTF
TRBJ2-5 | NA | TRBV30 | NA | TGTGCCTGGAGTTTGGACAAGAAGACCCAGTACTTC | CAWSLDKKTQYF
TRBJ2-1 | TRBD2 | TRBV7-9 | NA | TGTGCCAGAGCGAGCGGGGGTGAGCAGTTCTTC | CARASGGEQFF
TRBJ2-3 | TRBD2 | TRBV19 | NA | TGTGCCAGTAGTATGTCTAGCGGGGGAACAGATACGCAGTATTTT | CASSMSSGGTDTQYF
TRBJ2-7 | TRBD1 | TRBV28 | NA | TGTGCCAGCAGCTCACTTAAACCGGGACAGGGGGCCCACGAGCAGTACTTC | CASSSLKPGQGAHEQYF
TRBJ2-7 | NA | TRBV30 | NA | TGTGCCTGGAGTGTGTCAGGGCTCGAGCAGTACTTC | CAWSVSGLEQYF
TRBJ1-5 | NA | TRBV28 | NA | TGTGCCAGCGAGGGGGGGTTAAACGTTCGGCCCCAGCATTTT | CASEGGLNVRPQHF
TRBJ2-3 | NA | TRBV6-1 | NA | TGTGCCAGCAGTGAAAGGGGTGGTGGAGATACGCAGTATTTT | CASSERGGGDTQYF
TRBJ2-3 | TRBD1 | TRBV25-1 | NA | TGTGCCATCAGTGGTGGACAGGACACAGATACGCAGTATTTT | CAISGGQDTDTQYF
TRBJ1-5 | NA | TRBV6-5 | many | TGTGCCAGCAGAAGGGGAGCAGATCAGCCCCAGCATTTT | CASRRGADQPQHF
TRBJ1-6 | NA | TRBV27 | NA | TGTGCCAGCAGGAAGGGGGACGGGAGCTCCTATAATTCACCCCTCCACTTT | CASRKGDGSSYNSPLHF
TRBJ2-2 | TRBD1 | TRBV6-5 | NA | TGTGCCAGCAGCCGGGACAGGAGTTTCACCGGGGAGCTGTTTTTT | CASSRDRSFTGELFF
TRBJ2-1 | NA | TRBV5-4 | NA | TGTGCCAGCAGCCCGCAGACTAATGAGCAGTTCTTC | CASSPQTNEQFF